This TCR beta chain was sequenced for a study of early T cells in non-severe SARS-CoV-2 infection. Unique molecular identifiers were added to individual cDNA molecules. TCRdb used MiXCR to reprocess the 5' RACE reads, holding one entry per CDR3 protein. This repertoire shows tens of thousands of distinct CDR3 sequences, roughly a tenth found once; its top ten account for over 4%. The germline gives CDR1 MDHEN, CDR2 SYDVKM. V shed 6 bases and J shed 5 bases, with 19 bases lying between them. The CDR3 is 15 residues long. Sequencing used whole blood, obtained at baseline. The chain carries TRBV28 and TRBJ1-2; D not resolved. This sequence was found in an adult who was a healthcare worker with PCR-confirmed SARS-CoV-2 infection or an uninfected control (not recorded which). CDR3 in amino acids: CASRGQAEITYGYTF. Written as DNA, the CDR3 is TGTGCCAGCAGGGGCCAGGCAGAAATCACATATGGCTACACCTTC.